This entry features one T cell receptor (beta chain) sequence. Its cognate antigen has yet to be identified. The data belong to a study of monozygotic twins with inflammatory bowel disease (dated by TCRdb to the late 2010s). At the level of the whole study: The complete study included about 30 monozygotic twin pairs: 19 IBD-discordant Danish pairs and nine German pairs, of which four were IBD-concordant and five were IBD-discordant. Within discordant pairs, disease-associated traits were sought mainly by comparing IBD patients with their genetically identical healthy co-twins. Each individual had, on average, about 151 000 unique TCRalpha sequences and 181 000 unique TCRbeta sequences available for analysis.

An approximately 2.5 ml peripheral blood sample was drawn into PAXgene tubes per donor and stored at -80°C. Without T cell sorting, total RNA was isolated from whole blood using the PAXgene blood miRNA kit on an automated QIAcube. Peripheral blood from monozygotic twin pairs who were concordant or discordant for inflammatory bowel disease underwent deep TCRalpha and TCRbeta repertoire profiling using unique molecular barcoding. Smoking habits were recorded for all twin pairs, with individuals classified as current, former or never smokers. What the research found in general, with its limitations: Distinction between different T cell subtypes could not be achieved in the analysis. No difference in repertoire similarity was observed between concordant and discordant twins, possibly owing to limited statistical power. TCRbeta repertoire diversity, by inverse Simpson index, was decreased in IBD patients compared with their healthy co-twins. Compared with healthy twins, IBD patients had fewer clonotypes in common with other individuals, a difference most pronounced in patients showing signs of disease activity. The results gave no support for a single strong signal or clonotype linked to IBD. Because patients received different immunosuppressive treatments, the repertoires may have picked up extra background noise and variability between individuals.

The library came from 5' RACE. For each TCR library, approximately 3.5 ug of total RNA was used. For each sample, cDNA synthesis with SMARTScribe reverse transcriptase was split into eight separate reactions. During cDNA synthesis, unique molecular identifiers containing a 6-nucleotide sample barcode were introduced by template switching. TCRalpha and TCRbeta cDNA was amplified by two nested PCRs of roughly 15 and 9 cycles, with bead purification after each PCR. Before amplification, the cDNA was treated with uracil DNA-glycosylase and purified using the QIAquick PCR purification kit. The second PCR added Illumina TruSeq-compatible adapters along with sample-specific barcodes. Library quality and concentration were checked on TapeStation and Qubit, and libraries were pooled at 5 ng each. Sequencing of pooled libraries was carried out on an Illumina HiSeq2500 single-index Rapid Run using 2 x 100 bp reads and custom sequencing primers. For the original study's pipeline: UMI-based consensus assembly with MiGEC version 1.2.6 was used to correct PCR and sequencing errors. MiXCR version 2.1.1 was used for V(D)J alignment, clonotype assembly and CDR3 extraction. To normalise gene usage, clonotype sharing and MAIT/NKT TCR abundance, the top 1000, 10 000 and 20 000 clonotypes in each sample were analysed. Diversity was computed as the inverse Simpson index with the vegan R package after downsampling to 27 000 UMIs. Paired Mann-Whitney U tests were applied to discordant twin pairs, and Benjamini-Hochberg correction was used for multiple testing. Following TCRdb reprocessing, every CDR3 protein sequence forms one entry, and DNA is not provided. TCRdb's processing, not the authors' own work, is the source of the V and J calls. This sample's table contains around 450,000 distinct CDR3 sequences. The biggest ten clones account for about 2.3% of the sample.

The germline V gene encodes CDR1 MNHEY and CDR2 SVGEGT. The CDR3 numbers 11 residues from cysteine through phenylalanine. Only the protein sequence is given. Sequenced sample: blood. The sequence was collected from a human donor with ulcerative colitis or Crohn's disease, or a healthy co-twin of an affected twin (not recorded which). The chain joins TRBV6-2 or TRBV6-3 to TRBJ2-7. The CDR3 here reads CASSYYVEQYF.